This section outlines one T cell receptor beta chain sequence together with its context. Trimming removed 4 bases from V and 0 bases from J, with 14 bases in between. The germline V gene encodes CDR1 SGHRS and CDR2 YFSETQ. The CDR3 length is 16 residues. In the study's own analysis: Amplified reference gene primers provided the basis for estimating nucleated cell counts. TCRdb's table, derived via immunoSEQ multiplex PCR, lists solely in-frame clones and lacks some. The V and J calls and clone size come from that table; D and trimming were worked out from the DNA. The sample has about 200,000 clones; around 90% are singletons. This sample was included in a study of blood T cell repertoires in COVID-19.

The sequencing input was peripheral blood. This receptor was identified in a man between 45 and 60 years old with acute or convalescent COVID-19. V gene TRBV5-1 combines with J gene TRBJ2-1, with a tentative D call TRBD1 (6 bases). In DNA, the CDR3 is TGCGCCAGCAGCACCGGGACAACTTTCTCCTACAATGAGCAGTTCTTC. This gives the protein CASSTGTTFSYNEQFF. The variable domain in full, completed from reference TRBV5-1 and TRBJ2-1, reads KAGVTQTPRYLIKTRGQQVTLSCSPISGHRSVSWYQQTPGQGLQFLFEYFSETQRNKGNFPGRFSGRQFSNSRSEMNVSTLELGDSALYLCASSTGTTFSYNEQFFGPGTRLTVL.